The present TCR beta chain was sequenced within a study of blood T cell repertoires in COVID-19. Study information: The United States, Italy and Spain provided the acute and convalescent COVID-19 samples. The analysed material was cDNA or gDNA that came from T cells, B-cell-depleted T cells, or PBMCs.

In the authors' workflow: Quantification of nucleated cells was approximated via reference gene primer amplification. Produced via immunoSEQ multiplex PCR; TCRdb's table is partial and in-frame only. The DNA gave D and trimming, while V, J and clone size come from that table. This sample carries under 200,000 clones, approximately 85% of them seen once, and the ten largest clones take approximately 9.4%. The V segment lost 5 bases and the J segment 5 bases; nucleotides outside the gene matches: 10. The germline V gene encodes CDR1 MNHEY and CDR2 SVGAGI. This CDR3 contains 15 residues. The gene calls are TRBV6-5 and TRBJ2-5, with 8 bases lining up with TRBD1. The sequenced sample consisted of peripheral blood. The receptor comes from a woman at least 80 years old with acute or convalescent COVID-19. DNA of the CDR3: TGTGCCAGCAGTACGCTACAGGGGGGCAGGGAGACCCAGTACTTC. The encoded protein is CASSTLQGGRETQYF.